Listed here is a single T cell receptor (beta chain). The target antigen is unknown. This sample is drawn from a study of cytomegalovirus exposure and HLA in healthy donors. Although they were nominally healthy when sampled, donors likely had unrecorded immune exposures. No record was made of this donor's CMV serostatus. Study-level results: The study recorded 164 TCR beta chains that were cytomegalovirus-associated.

The PCR was carried out with 60 Vbeta primers and 13 Jbeta primers. The table came from immunoSEQ multiplex PCR; TCRdb's copy has only in-frame clones and leaves some out. The sample has 150,000 to 200,000 clones; 55% to 75% are singletons. Trimming removed 3 bases from V and 3 bases from J, with 9 bases in between. In germline, CDR1 is ENHRY, CDR2 SYGVKD. This CDR3 comprises 13 residues. The sequencing input was PBMCs. This TCR derives from a human donor in good health. The V and J genes are TRBV10-3 and TRBJ2-7, with D tentatively TRBD1 (5 bases). The CDR3 here is CAISDRDSYEQYF. CDR3 nucleotide sequence: TGTGCCATCAGTGATAGAGACAGCTACGAGCAGTACTTC.